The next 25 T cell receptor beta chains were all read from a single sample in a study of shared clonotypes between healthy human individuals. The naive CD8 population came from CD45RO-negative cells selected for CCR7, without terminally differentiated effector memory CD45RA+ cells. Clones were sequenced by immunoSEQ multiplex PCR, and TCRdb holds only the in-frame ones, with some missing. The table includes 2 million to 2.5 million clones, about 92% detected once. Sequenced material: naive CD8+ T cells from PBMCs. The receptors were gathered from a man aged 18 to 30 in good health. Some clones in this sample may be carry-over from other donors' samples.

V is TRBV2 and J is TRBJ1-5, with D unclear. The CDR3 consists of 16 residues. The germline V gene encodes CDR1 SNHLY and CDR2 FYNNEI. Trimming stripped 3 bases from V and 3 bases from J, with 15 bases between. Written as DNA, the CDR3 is TGTGCCAGCAGTGATCAAGAGCAGGTATACAATCAGCCCCAGCATTTT. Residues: CASSDQEQVYNQPQHF.

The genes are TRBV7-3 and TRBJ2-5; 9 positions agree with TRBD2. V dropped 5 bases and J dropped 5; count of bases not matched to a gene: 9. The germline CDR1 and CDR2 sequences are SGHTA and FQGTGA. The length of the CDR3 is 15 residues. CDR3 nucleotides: TGTGCCAGCAGCCCTGGGGTAGCGGGAGCGGAGACCCAGTACTTC. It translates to CASSPGVAGAETQYF.

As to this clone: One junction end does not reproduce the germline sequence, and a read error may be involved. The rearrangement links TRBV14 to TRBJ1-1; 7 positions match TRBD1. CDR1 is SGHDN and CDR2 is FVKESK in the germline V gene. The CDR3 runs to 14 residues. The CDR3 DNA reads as TGTGCCAGCAGCGAAGACAGGGTGAACACTGAAGCTTTCTTT. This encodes CASSEDRVNTEAFF.

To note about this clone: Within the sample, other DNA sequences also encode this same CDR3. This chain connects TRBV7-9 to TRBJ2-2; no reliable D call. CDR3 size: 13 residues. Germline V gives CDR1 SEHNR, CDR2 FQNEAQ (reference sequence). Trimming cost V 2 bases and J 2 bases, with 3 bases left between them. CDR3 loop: CASSLSNTGELFF. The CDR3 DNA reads TGTGCCAGCAGCTTATCAAACACCGGGGAGCTGTTTTTT. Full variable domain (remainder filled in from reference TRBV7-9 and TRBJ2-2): DTGVSQNPRHKITKRGQNVTFRCDPISEHNRLYWYRQTLGQGPEFLTYFQNEAQLEKSRLLSDRFSAERPKGSFSTLEIQRTEQGDSAMYLCASSLSNTGELFFGEGSRLTVL.

The CDR3 spells CASSRALADPVTTDTQYF. The CDR3 DNA sequence: TGTGCCAGCAGCCGAGCTCTAGCGGACCCAGTTACGACAGATACGCAGTATTTT. V usage is TRBV7-9 and J usage is TRBJ2-3; 7 nucleotides match TRBD2. After removal of 5 bases from V and 3 bases from J, the junction contained 17 bases not matched to a gene. The CDR3 totals 18 residues. Germline CDR1 SEHNR, CDR2 FQNEAQ (reference sequence).

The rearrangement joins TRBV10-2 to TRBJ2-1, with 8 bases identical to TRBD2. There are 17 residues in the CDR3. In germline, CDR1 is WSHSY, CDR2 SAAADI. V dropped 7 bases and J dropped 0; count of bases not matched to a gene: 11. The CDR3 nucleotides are TGCGCCAGCACCCTCGGACTAGCCTCAAGCTCCTACAATGAGCAGTTCTTC. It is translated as CASTLGLASSSYNEQFF.

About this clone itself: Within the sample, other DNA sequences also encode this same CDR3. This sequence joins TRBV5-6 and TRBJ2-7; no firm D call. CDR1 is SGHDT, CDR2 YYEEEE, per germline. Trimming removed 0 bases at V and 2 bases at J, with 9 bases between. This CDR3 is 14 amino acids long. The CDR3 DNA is TGTGCCAGCAGCTTGGGACGGAGTACCTACGAGCAGTACTTC. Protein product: CASSLGRSTYEQYF.

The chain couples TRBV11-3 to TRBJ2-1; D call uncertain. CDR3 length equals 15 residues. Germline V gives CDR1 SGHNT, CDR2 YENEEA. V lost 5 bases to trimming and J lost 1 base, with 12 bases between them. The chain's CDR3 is CASSPRLSSYNEQFF. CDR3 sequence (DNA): TGTGCCAGCAGCCCTCGACTGAGTTCCTACAATGAGCAGTTCTTC.

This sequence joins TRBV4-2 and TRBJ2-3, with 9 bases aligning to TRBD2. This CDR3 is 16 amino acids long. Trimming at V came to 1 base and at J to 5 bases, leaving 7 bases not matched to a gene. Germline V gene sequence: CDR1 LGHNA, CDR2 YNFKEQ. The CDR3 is CASSQVSGRTQDTQYF. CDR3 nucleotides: TGTGCCAGCAGCCAAGTCAGCGGGAGGACGCAAGATACGCAGTATTTT.

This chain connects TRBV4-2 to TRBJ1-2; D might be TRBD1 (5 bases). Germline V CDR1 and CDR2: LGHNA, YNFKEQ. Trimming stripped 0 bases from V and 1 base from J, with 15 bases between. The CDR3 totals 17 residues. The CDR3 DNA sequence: TGTGCCAGCAGCCAAGATCCCGGGGCAGGGAGTAACTATGGCTACACCTTC. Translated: CASSQDPGAGSNYGYTF.

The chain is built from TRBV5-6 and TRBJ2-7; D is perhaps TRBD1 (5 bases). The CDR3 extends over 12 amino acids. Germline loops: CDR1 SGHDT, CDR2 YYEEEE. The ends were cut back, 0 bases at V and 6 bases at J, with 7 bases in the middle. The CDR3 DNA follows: TGTGCCAGCAGCTTGGTGGGGCGCGAGCAGTACTTC. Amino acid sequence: CASSLVGREQYF.

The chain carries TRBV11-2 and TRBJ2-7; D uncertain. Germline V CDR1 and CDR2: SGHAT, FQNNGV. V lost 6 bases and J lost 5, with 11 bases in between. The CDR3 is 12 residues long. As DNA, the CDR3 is TGTGCCAGCAGTCAGGTTCCCGACGAGCAGTACTTC. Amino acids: CASSQVPDEQYF.

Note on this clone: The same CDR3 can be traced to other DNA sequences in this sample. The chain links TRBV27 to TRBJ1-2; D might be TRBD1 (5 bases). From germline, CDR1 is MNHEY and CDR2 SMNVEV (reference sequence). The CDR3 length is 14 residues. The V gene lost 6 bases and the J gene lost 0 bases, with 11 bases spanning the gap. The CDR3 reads CASSPRGANYGYTF. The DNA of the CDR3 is TGTGCCAGCAGCCCCCGGGGGGCTAACTATGGCTACACCTTC.

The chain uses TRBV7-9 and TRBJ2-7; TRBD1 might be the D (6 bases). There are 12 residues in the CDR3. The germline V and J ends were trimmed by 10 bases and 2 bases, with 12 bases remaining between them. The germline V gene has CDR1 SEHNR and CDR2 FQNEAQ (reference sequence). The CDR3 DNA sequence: TGTGCCATTAATCCAGGGGCCTACGAGCAGTACTTC. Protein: CAINPGAYEQYF.

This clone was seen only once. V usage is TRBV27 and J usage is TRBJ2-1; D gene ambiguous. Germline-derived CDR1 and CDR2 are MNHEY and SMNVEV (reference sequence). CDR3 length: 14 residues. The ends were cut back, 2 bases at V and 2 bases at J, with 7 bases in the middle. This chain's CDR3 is CASSLVQTYNEQFF. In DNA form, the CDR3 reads TGTGCCAGCAGTTTAGTCCAAACCTACAATGAGCAGTTCTTC.

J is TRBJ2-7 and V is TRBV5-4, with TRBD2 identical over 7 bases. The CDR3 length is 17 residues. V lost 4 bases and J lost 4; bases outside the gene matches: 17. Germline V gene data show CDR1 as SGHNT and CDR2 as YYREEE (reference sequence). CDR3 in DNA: TGTGCCAGCAGCCCCCACGGGGCTAGCGGCAACAGGTACGAGCAGTACTTC. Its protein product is CASSPHGASGNRYEQYF.

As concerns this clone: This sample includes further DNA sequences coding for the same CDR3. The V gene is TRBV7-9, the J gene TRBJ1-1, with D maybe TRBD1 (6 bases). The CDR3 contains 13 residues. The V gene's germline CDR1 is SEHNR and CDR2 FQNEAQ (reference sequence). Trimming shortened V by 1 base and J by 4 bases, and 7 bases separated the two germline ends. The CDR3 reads CASSLVQGTEAFF. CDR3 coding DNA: TGTGCCAGCAGCTTAGTACAGGGCACTGAAGCTTTCTTT.

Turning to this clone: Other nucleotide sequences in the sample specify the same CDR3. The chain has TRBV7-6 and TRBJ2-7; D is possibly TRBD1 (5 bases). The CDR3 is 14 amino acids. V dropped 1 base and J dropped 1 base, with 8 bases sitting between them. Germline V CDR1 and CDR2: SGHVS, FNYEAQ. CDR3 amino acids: CASSLGGGSYEQYF. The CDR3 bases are TGTGCCAGCAGCTTAGGGGGCGGATCCTACGAGCAGTACTTC.

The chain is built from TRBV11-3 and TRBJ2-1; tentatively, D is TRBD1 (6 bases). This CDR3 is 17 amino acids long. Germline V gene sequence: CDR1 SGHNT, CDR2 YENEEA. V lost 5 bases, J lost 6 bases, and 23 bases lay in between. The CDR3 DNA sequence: TGTGCCAGCAGCCCCACCCCGAAAGGGTTAGGGGGCAATGAGCAGTTCTTC. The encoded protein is CASSPTPKGLGGNEQFF.

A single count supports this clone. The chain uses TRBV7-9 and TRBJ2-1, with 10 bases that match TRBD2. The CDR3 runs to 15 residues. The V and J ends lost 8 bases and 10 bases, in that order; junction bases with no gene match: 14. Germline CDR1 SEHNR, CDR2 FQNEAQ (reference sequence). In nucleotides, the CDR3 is TGTGCCAGCGGCTCCGTGGCTAGCGGGAGCGGCGAGCAGTTCTTC. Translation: CASGSVASGSGEQFF.

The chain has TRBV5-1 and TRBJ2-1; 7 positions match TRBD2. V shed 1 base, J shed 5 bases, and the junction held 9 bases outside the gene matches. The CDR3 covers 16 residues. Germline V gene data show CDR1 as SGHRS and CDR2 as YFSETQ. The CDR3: CASSLPYGTINNEQFF. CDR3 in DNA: TGCGCCAGCAGCTTGCCGTACGGGACTATCAACAATGAGCAGTTCTTC.

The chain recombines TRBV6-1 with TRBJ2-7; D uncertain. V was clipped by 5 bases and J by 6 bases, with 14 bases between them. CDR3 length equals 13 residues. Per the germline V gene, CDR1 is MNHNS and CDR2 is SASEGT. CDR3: CASSQRPAREQYF. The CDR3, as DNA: TGTGCCAGCAGTCAGCGACCCGCTCGCGAGCAGTACTTC.

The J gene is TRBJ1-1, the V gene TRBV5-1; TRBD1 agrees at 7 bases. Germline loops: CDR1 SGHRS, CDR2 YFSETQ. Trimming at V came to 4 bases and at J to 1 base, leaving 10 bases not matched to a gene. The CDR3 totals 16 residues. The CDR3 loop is CASSADRFIGNTEAFF. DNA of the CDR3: TGCGCCAGCAGCGCGGACAGGTTCATTGGGAACACTGAAGCTTTCTTT.

This chain's CDR3 is CASSDGGEAYEQYF. In DNA, the CDR3 is TGTGCCAGCAGTGATGGGGGCGAGGCCTACGAGCAGTACTTC. This sequence joins TRBV6-1 and TRBJ2-7; TRBD1 might be the D (6 bases). The CDR3 totals 14 residues. Germline CDR1 and CDR2: MNHNS and SASEGT. V lost 3 bases and J lost 2, with 11 bases in between.

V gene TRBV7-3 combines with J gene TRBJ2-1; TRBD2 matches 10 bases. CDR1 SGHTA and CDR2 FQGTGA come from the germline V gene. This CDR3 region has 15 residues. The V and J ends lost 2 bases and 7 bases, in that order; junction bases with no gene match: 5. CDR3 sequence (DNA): TGTGCCAGCAGCTTAGTAGCGGGAGGACCAAATGAGCAGTTCTTC. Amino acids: CASSLVAGGPNEQFF.